This T cell receptor beta chain was sequenced for a study of blood T cell repertoires in COVID-19. Turning to the study itself: PBMCs, B-cell-depleted T cells, or T cells were the source of the cDNA or gDNA that made up the material.

Original processing notes: The assay estimated nucleated cells by amplifying reference gene primers. The table came from immunoSEQ multiplex PCR; TCRdb's copy has only in-frame clones and leaves some out. V, J and clone size were drawn from that table, and D and trimming were deduced from the DNA. The sample lists around 190,000 clones, 88% occurring once. About this clone: Other DNA sequences of this sample code for an identical CDR3.

Germline V gene data show CDR1 as SGHAT and CDR2 as FQNNGV. The CDR3 covers 11 residues. V was trimmed by 5 bases and J by 2 bases, leaving 4 bases between them. Sequenced sample: peripheral blood. The genes are TRBV11-2 and TRBJ2-7; unclear D gene. The receptor was isolated from a man in his fifties or sixties with COVID-19, enrolled during active disease. The CDR3 loop is CASSRTYEQYF. Written as DNA, the CDR3 is TGTGCCAGCAGCCGTACCTACGAGCAGTACTTC.